This is a list of T cell receptor beta chains from one sample in a study of vaccination and CD4 T cells after COVID-19. Antigens of these TCRs are unknown. Using its own MiXCR run on the PCR reads, TCRdb lists one record per CDR3 protein. The table lists over 25,000 distinct CDR3 sequences, under 75% of them singletons. Specimen: CD4+ T cells from blood, cultured in vitro, collected after SARS-CoV-2 vaccination. All receptors come from a human donor who received a COVID-19 vaccine. The CDR3 runs from the conserved cysteine through the conserved F or W. A D gene is named only where the DNA matches it firmly. Clone size is stated in some rows and not others, as once, few, many or a class when expanded.

TRBV27	-	TRBJ2-4	-	TGTGCCAGCAGTTTAGGCAGGGAAATAGCCAAAAACATTCAGTACTTC	CASSLGREIAKNIQYF
TRBV18	once	TRBJ1-2	-	TGTGCCAGCTCACCGGGGGTCAGAGCTAACTATGGCTACACCTTC	CASSPGVRANYGYTF
TRBV5-6	few	TRBJ2-3	TRBD1	TGTGCCAGCAGCACCGGGACAGGGTCGTTGCAGGATACGCAGTATTTT	CASSTGTGSLQDTQYF
TRBV20-1	-	TRBJ2-5	-	TGCAGTGCTAGGGGCCAGGGGGGAGGAGAGACCCAGTACTTC	CSARGQGGGETQYF
TRBV19	-	TRBJ1-2	TRBD1	TGTGCCAGTAGTACCCCCCGGACAGGGAACTATGGCTACACCTTC	CASSTPRTGNYGYTF
TRBV4-2	-	TRBJ1-2	TRBD1	TGTGCCAGCAGCTCGGACAGGGAAGGCGGCTACACCTTC	CASSSDREGGYTF
TRBV2	-	TRBJ1-2	-	TGTGCCAGCACCCGACAGTTGCATGGCTACACCTTC	CASTRQLHGYTF
TRBV27	-	TRBJ1-3	TRBD1	TGTGCCAGCAGTTTACTGCCCCTCGGGACAGAACCTGGAAACACCATATATTTT	CASSLLPLGTEPGNTIYF
TRBV25-1	-	TRBJ2-1	TRBD2	TGTGCCAGCAGTGAACCCGGGGGGGGCAATGAGCAGTTCTTC	CASSEPGGGNEQFF
TRBV20-1	few	TRBJ2-5	TRBD1	TGCAGTGCTAGAGATCCCGCAGGGGGGACCCAGTACTTC	CSARDPAGGTQYF
TRBV15	few	TRBJ2-2	TRBD1	TGTGCCACCAGCAGAGATAGGGCAGGGGGCGCCCCCGGGGAGCTGTTTTTT	CATSRDRAGGAPGELFF
TRBV29-1	-	TRBJ2-5	-	TGCAGCGTTGAATACGATATGGGTAGGACCCAGTACTTC	CSVEYDMGRTQYF
TRBV6-5	few	TRBJ2-5	TRBD2	TGTGCCAGCAGTTACCCGCCTCAGCGGGGGAGACAAGAGACCCAGTACTTC	CASSYPPQRGRQETQYF
TRBV6-2/TRBV6-3	few	TRBJ2-3	TRBD2	TGTGCCAGCAGTCCCGGGACTAGCGGGGGGCTAAGCACAGATACGCAGTATTTT	CASSPGTSGGLSTDTQYF
TRBV6-5	few	TRBJ1-1	-	TGTGCCAGCAGTTACTGGGAGGGAAACACTGAAGCTTTCTTT	CASSYWEGNTEAFF
TRBV7-2	-	TRBJ1-5	TRBD1	TGTGCCAGCAGCTTTGACAGGGACGTTCAGCCCCAGCATTTT	CASSFDRDVQPQHF
TRBV6-1	-	TRBJ2-1	TRBD2	TGTGCCAGCACTCCCGGACTAGCGGGTTACAATGAGCAGTTCTTC	CASTPGLAGYNEQFF
TRBV20-1	once	TRBJ1-1	-	TGCAGTGCTAGTGTGACTGAAGCTTTCTTT	CSASVTEAFF
TRBV5-1	-	TRBJ1-2	TRBD1	TGCGCCAGCACCTGGACAGGGGAGAACTATGGCTACACCTTC	CASTWTGENYGYTF
TRBV12-3/TRBV12-4	-	TRBJ1-1	-	TGTGCCAGCAGTTTAAGGGGGTCAGGGTCGGCGGGCACTGAAGCTTTCTTT	CASSLRGSGSAGTEAFF
TRBV6-5	-	TRBJ1-1	-	TGTGCCAGCAGTTACGAACAGGGTTGGACTGAAGCTTTCTTT	CASSYEQGWTEAFF
TRBV10-2	-	TRBJ2-7	-	TGCGCCAGCAGTGAGTCGTTTTCAGGATTTACCTACGAGCAGTACTTC	CASSESFSGFTYEQYF
TRBV10-1	once	TRBJ2-2	-	TGCGCCAGCAGTGAGAGGGGCTGGCCCCCGGCCGGGGAGCTGTTTTTT	CASSERGWPPAGELFF
TRBV24-1	-	TRBJ2-2	-	TGTGCCACCGGCGGGGCACCGAACACCGGGGAGCTGTTTTTT	CATGGAPNTGELFF
TRBV4-2	-	TRBJ2-5	-	TGTGCCAGCAGCCAAGATGAGGGGAAAGAGACCCAGTACTTC	CASSQDEGKETQYF
TRBV30	-	TRBJ1-1	TRBD1	TGTGCCTGGAGTTTCCGGGACAGGAACACTGAAGCTTTCTTT	CAWSFRDRNTEAFF
TRBV27	once	TRBJ1-5	-	TGTGCCAGCAGTCGATACGGGACGGGTAGCAATCAGCCCCAGCATTTT	CASSRYGTGSNQPQHF
TRBV7-6	-	TRBJ1-3	-	TGTGCCAGCAGCCATCTGCTTTCTGGAAACACCATATATTTT	CASSHLLSGNTIYF
TRBV7-9	few	TRBJ1-1	-	TGTGCCAGCAGCTCCGGACGGCCAAACACTGAAGCTTTCTTT	CASSSGRPNTEAFF
TRBV20-1	-	TRBJ2-7	-	TGCAGTGCTAGAGTCGGGGGCGATGCCTACGAGCAGTACTTC	CSARVGGDAYEQYF
TRBV12-3/TRBV12-4	-	TRBJ2-2	-	TGTGCCAGCAAGGTCGGCCCACAGTCCCATAACACCGGGGAGCTGTTTTTT	CASKVGPQSHNTGELFF
TRBV6-1	-	TRBJ1-2	-	TGTGCCAGCAGCCCCGTTGTGACCCTATTCTATGGCTACACCTTC	CASSPVVTLFYGYTF